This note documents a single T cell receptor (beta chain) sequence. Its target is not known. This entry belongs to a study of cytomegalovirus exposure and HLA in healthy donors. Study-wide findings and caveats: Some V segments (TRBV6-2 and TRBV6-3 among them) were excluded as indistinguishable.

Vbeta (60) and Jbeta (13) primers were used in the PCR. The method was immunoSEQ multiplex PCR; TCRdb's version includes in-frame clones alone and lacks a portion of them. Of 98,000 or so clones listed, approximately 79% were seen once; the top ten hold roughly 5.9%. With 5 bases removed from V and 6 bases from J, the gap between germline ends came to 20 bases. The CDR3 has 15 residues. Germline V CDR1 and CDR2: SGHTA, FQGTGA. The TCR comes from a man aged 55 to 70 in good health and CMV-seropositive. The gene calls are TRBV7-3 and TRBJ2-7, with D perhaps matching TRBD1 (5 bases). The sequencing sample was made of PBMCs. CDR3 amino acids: CASSPLRQGWGEQYF. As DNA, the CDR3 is TGTGCCAGCAGCCCGCTCCGCCAGGGCTGGGGCGAGCAGTACTTC.